This TCR beta chain was captured in a study of CD8+ T cells in alopecia areata. As for the study in general: Treatment ran 6 to 18 months, with 6 months of follow-up afterward. Study-wide points: Scalp and blood retained many expanded lesional clones during tofacitinib. Scalp samples also yield sequences of resident alphabeta T cells from normal skin.

Reverse transcribed after extraction, RNA yielded cDNA as the sequencing template. Assay: immunoSEQ multiplex PCR; the TCRdb copy retains only in-frame clones and omits some. Found here are 35,000 to 45,000 clones, roughly 89% of them singletons; the top ten hold approximately 20%. The treatment here: oral pan-JAK inhibitor, 5-10 mg twice daily. Patients with alopecia areata provided lesional scalp punch biopsies as well as peripheral blood. Trimming cost V 6 bases and J 3 bases, with 15 bases left between them. The CDR3 is 16 amino acids. Germline CDR1 SEHNR, CDR2 FQNEAQ (reference sequence). This clone was detected a few times. Its antigen is not identified.

The sample consisted of CD8+ T cells sorted from blood, taken at week 24, from a patient treated with tofacitinib. The J gene is TRBJ1-6, the V gene TRBV7-9; D may be TRBD1 (6 bases). The clonotype comes from a human donor with alopecia areata. CDR3 sequence: CASSYSGTHYNSPLHF. The CDR3 DNA is TGTGCCAGCAGTTACTCCGGGACACACTATAATTCACCCCTCCACTTT. Full variable domain (outside the CDR3, taken from reference TRBV7-9 and TRBJ1-6): DTGVSQNPRHKITKRGQNVTFRCDPISEHNRLYWYRQTLGQGPEFLTYFQNEAQLEKSRLLSDRFSAERPKGSFSTLEIQRTEQGDSAMYLCASSYSGTHYNSPLHFGNGTRLTVT.